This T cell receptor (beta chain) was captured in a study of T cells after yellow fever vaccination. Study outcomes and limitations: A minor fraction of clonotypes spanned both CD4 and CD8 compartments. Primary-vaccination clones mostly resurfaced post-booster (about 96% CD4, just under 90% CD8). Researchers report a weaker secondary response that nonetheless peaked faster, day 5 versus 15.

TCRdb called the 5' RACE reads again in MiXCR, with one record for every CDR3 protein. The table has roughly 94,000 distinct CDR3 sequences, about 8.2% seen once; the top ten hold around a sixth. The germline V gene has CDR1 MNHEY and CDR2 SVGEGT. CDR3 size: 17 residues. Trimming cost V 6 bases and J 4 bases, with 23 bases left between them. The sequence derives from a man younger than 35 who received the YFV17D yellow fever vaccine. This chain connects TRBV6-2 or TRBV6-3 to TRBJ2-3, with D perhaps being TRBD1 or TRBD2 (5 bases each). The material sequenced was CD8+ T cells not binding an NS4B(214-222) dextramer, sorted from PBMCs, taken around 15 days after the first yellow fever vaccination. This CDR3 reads CASSSVGTGRRADTQYF. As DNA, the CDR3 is TGTGCCAGCAGCTCCGTGGGGACCGGAAGGAGAGCAGATACGCAGTATTTT.